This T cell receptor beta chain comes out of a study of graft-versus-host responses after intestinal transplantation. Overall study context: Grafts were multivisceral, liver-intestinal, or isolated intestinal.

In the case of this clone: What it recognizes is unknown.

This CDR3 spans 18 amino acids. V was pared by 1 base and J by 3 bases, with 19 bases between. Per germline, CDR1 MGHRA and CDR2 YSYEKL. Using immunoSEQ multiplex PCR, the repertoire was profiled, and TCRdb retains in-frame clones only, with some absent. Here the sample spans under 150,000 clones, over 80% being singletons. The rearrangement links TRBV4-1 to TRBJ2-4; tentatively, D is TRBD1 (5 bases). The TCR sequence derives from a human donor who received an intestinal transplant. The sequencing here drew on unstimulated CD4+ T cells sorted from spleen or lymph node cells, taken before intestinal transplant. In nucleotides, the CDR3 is TGCGCCAGCAGCCAAGGAAAGGTAAAAGGGGCCGGCAAAAACATTCAGTACTTC. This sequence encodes CASSQGKVKGAGKNIQYF.